This T cell receptor beta chain was identified during a study of response to subunit inactivated influenza vaccine. Whole-study findings and limits: The authors suggested that every seasonal influenza vaccination recruits few new T cells.

TCRdb independently ran MiXCR on the RT-PCR reads; one entry per CDR3 protein. The data hold a few hundred thousand distinct CDR3 sequences, with just over 20% observed a single time. V lost 1 base, J lost 6 bases, and 4 bases stayed unmatched. Per germline, CDR1 SGHTA and CDR2 FQGNSA. The CDR3 loop spans 16 amino acids. Turning to this clonotype: Its antigen is unknown.

The sequence was collected from a man between 50 and 75 years old who received an inactivated influenza vaccine. The rearrangement links TRBV7-2 to TRBJ2-3; TRBD2 matches 13 bases. The sample consisted of PBMCs from blood, taken about 20 months after vaccination. CDR3 sequence: CASSLVPGLAGDTQYF. CDR3 DNA: TGTGCCAGCAGCTTAGTCCCGGGACTAGCGGGGGATACGCAGTATTTT.